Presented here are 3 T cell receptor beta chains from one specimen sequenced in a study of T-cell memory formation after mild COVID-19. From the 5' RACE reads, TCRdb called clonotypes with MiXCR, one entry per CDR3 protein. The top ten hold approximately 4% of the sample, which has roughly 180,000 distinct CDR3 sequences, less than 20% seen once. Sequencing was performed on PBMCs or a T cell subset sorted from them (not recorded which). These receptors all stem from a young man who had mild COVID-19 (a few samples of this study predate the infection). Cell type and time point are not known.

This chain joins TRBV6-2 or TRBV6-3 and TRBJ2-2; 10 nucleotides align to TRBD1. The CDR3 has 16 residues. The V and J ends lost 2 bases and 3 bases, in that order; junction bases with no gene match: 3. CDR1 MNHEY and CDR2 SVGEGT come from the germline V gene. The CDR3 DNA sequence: TGTGCCAGCAGTTACATCGGGACAGGGGACACCGGGGAGCTGTTTTTT. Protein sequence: CASSYIGTGDTGELFF.

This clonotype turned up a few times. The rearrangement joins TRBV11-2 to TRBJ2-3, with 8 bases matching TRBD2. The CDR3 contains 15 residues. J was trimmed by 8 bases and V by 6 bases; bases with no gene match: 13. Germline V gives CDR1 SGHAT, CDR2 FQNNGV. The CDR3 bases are TGTGCCAGCAGTGGGGTAGCGGGGACCCTGGGTACGCAGTATTTT. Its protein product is CASSGVAGTLGTQYF.

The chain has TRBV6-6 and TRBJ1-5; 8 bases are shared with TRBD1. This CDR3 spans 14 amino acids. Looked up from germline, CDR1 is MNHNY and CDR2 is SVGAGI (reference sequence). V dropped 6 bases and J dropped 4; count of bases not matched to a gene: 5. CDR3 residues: CASRSRGLNQPQHF. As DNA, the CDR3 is TGTGCCAGCAGGTCCAGGGGGCTAAATCAGCCCCAGCATTTT.